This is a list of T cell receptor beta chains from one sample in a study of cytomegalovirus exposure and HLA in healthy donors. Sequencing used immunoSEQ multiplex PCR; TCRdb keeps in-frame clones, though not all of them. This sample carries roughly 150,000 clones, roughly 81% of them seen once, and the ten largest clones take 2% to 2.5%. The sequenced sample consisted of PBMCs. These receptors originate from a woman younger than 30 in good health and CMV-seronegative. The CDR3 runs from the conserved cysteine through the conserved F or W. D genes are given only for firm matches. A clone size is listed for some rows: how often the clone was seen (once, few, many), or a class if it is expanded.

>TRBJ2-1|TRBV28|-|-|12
TGTGCCAGCGGGGGACTTTACAATGAGCAGTTCTTC
CASGGLYNEQFF
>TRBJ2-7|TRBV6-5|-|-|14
TGTGCCAGCAGTTACCCGGCCGGGGTGGGCGAGCAGTACTTC
CASSYPAGVGEQYF
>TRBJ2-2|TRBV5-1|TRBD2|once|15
TGCGCCAGCAGTTCCGGGGGGGCTTTCGCCGGGGAGCTGTTTTTT
CASSSGGAFAGELFF
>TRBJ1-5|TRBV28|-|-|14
TGTGCCAGCAGACACGGGTCGACGGATCAGCCCCAGCATTTT
CASRHGSTDQPQHF
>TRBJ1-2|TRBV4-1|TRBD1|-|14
TGCGCCAGCAGCCTGGGACAGGGTAAGGATGGCTACACCTTC
CASSLGQGKDGYTF
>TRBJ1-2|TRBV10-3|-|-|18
TGTGCCATCAGTGAGTCGGGGGGGGCAATTGTCACTAACTATGGCTACACCTTC
CAISESGGAIVTNYGYTF
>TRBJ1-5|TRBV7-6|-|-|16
TGTGCCAGCAGCTTAGCGGGGGGGCTTGGCAATCAGCCCCAGCATTTT
CASSLAGGLGNQPQHF
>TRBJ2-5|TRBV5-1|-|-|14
TGCGCCAGCCAGAGGCAGGGGTCCGTAGAGACCCAGTACTTC
CASQRQGSVETQYF
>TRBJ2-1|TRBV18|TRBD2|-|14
TGTGCCAGCTCCGAGCGGGGGGCCTACAATGAGCAGTTCTTC
CASSERGAYNEQFF
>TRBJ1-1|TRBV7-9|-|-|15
TGTGCCAGCACAAATTCCCTGGGGGGATTCACTGAAGCTTTCTTT
CASTNSLGGFTEAFF
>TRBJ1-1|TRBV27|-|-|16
TGTGCCAGCAGTCCCTCGTTAACCGGGGGAGGGAATGAAGCTTTCTTT
CASSPSLTGGGNEAFF
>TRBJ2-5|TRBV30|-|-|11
TGTGCCTGGAGTGCAAGCGTGACCCAGTACTTC
CAWSASVTQYF